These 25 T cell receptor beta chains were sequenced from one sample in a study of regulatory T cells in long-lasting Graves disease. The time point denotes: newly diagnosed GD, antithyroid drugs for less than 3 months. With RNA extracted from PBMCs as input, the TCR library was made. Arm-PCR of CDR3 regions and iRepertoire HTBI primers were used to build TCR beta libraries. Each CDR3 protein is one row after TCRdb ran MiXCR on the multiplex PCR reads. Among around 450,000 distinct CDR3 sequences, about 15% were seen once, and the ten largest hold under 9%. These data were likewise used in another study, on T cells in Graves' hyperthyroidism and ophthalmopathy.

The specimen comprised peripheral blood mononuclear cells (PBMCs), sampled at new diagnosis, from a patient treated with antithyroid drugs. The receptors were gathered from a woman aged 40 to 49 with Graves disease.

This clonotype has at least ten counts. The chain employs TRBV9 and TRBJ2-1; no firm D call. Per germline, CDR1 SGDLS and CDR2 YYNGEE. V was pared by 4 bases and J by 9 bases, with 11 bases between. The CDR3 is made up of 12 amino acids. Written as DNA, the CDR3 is TGTGCCAGCAGCCCACGGTGGGGTGAGCAGTTCTTC. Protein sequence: CASSPRWGEQFF.

CDR3 in DNA: TGTGCCAGCACCGCACCGGAGGGGATTGGCACAGATACGCAGTATTTT. Translation gives CASTAPEGIGTDTQYF. V is TRBV6-1 and J is TRBJ2-3, with D possibly being TRBD2 (6 bases). This CDR3 region has 16 residues. V was cut by 7 bases and J by 1 base, with 18 bases left in between. Germline assignment: CDR1 MNHNS and CDR2 SASEGT.

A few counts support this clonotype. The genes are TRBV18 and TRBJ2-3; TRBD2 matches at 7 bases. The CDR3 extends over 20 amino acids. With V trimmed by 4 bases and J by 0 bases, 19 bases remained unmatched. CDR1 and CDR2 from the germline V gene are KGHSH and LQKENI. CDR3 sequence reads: CASSRRDASGSRSSTDTQYF. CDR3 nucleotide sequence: TGTGCCAGCTCACGTCGAGACGCTAGCGGAAGTCGGTCTAGCACAGATACGCAGTATTTT. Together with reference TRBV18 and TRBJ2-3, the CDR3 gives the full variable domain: NAGVMQNPRHLVRRRGQEARLRCSPMKGHSHVYWYRQLPEEGLKFMVYLQKENIIDESGMPKERFSAEFPKEGPSILRIQQVVRGDSAAYFCASSRRDASGSRSSTDTQYFGPGTRLTVL.

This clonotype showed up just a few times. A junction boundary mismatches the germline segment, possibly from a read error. The CDR3 DNA reads TGCAGGGCTACCGACGGACGATATGGCTACACCTTC. Residues: CRATDGRYGYTF. V usage is TRBV20-1 and J usage is TRBJ1-2; no clear D. The germline V gene has CDR1 DFQATT and CDR2 SNEGSKA (reference sequence). There are 12 residues in the CDR3.

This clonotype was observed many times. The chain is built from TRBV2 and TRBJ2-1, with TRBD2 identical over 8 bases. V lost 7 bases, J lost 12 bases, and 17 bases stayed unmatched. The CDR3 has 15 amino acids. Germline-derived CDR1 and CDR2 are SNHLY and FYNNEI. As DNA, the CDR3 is TGTGCCAGCACCTCCTCGACTAGCGCCTCTGGGGGGCAGTTCTTC. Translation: CASTSSTSASGGQFF.

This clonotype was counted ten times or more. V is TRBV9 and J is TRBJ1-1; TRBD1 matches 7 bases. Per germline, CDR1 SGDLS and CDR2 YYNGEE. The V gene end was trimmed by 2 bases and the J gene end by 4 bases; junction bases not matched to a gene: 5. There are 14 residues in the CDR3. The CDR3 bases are TGTGCCAGCAGCGTTGACAGGGAGGGCACTGAAGCTTTCTTT. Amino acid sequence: CASSVDREGTEAFF.

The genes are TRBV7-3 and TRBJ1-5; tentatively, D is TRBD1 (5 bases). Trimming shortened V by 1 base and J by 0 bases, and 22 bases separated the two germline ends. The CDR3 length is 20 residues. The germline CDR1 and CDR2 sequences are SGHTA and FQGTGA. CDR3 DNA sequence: TGTGCCAGCAGCTTAAATAGTCAAGGGAAGGGGCCCGGTAGCAATCAGCCCCAGCATTTT. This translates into CASSLNSQGKGPGSNQPQHF.

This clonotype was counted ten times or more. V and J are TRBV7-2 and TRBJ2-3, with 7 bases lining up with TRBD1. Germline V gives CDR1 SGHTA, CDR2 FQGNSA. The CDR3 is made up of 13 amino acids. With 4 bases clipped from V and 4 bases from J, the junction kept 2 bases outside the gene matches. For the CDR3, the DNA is TGTGCCAGCAGCTCCCAGGGGGCAGATACGCAGTATTTT. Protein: CASSSQGADTQYF.

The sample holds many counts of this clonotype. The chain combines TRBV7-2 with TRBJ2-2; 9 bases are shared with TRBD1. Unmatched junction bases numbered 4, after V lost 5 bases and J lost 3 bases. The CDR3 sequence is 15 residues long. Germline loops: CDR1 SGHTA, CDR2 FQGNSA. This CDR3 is CASSRDRVDTGELFF. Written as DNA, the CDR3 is TGTGCCAGCAGCCGGGACAGGGTGGACACCGGGGAGCTGTTTTTT.

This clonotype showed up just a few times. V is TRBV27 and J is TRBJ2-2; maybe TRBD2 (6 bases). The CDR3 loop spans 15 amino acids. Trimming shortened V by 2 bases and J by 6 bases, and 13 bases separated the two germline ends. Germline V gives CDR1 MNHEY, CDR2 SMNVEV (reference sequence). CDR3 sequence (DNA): TGTGCCAGCAGTTTACGGGGGTCCGGGTCCGGGGAGCTGTTTTTT. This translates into CASSLRGSGSGELFF.

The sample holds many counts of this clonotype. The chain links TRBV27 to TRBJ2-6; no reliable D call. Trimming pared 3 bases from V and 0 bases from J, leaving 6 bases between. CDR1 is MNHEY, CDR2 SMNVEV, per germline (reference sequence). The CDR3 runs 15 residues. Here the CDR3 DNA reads TGTGCCAGCAGTTTCAAAGGCTCTGGGGCCAACGTCCTGACTTTC. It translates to CASSFKGSGANVLTF.

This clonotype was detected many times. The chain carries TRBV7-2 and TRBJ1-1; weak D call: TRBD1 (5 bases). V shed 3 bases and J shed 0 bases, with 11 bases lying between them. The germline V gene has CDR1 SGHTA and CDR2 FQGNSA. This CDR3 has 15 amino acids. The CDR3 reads CASSFGWGMNTEAFF. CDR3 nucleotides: TGTGCCAGCAGCTTTGGGTGGGGGATGAACACTGAAGCTTTCTTT.

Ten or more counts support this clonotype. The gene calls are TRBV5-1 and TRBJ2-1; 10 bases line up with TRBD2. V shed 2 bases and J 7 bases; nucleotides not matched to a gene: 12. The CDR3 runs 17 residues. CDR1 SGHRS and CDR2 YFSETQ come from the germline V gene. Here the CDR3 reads CASSLKREGLGVNEQFF. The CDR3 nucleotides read TGCGCCAGCAGCTTAAAGCGGGAGGGCCTTGGTGTGAATGAGCAGTTCTTC.

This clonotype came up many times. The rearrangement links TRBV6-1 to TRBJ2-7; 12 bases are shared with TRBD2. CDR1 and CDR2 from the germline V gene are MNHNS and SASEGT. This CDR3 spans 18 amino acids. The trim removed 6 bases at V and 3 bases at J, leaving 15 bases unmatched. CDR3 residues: CASSPPFRLAGENYEQYF. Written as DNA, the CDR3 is TGTGCCAGCAGCCCACCTTTTAGACTAGCGGGAGAAAACTACGAGCAGTACTTC.

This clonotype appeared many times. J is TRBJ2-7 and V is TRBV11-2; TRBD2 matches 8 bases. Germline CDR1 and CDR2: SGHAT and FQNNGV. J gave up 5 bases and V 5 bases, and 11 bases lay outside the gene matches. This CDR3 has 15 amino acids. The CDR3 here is CASSPIPGLGHEQYF. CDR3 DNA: TGTGCCAGCAGCCCAATCCCGGGACTAGGACACGAGCAGTACTTC.

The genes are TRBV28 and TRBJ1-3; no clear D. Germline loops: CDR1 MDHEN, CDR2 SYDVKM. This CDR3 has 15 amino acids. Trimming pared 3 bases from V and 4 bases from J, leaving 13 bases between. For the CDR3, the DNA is TGTGCCAGCAGTTTGGGGAATCTATGGGGAAACACCATATATTTT. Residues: CASSLGNLWGNTIYF.

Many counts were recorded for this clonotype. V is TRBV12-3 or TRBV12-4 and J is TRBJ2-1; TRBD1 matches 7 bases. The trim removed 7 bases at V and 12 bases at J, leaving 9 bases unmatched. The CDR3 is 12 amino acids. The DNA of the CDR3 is TGTGCCAGCAAACCACAGGGGCTATCGCAGTTCTTC. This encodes CASKPQGLSQFF.

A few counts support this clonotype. The CDR3 protein is CASSPGWGEKADYGYTF. The CDR3 nucleotides read TGTGCCAGCAGCCCGGGGTGGGGCGAAAAGGCGGACTATGGCTACACCTTC. V and J are TRBV7-9 and TRBJ1-2; possible D gene TRBD1, 5 bases. Looked up from germline, CDR1 is SEHNR and CDR2 is FQNEAQ (reference sequence). CDR3 size: 17 residues. The ends were cut back, 5 bases at V and 3 bases at J, with 22 bases in the middle.

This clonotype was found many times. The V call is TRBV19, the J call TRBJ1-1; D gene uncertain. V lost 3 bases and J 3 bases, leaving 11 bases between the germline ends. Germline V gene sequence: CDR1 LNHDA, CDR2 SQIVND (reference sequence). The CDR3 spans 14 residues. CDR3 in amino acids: CASSMGRTHTEAFF. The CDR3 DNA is TGTGCCAGTAGTATGGGCCGGACGCACACTGAAGCTTTCTTT.

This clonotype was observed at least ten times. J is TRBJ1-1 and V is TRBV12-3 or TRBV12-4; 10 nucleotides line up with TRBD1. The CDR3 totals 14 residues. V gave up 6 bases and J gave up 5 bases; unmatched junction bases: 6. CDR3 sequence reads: CASSLDRGQTEAFF. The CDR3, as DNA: TGTGCCAGCAGCCTTGACAGGGGGCAAACTGAAGCTTTCTTT.

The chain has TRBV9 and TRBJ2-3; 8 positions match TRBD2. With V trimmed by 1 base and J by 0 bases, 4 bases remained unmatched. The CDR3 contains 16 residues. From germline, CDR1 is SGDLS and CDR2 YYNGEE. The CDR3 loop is CASSVRLATSTDTQYF. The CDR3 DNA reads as TGTGCCAGCAGCGTACGACTAGCGACTAGCACAGATACGCAGTATTTT.

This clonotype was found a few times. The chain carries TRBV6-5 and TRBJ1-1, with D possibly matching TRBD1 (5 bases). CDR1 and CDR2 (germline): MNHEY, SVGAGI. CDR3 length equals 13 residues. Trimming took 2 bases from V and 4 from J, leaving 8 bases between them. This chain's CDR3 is CASSYQGVTEAFF. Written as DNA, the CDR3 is TGTGCCAGCAGTTACCAGGGCGTCACTGAAGCTTTCTTT.

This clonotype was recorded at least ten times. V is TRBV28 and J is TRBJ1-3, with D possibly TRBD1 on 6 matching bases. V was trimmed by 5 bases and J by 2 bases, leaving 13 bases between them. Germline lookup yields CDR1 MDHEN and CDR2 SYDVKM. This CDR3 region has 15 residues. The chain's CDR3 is CASSPGRGTGNTIYF. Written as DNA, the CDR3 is TGTGCCAGCAGTCCAGGGAGGGGGACTGGAAACACCATATATTTT.

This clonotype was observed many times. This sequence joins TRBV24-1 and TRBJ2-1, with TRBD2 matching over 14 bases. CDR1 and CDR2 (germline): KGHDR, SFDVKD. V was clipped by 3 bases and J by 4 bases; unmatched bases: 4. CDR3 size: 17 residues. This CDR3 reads CATSDPGTSGGYNEQFF. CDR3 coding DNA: TGTGCCACCAGTGATCCCGGGACTAGCGGGGGATACAATGAGCAGTTCTTC.

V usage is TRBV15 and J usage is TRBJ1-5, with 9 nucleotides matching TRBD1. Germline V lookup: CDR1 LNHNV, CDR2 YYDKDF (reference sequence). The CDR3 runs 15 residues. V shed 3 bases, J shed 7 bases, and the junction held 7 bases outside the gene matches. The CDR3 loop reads CATSRTGGQGQPQHF. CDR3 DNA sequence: TGTGCCACCAGCAGGACAGGGGGGCAGGGACAGCCCCAGCATTTT.